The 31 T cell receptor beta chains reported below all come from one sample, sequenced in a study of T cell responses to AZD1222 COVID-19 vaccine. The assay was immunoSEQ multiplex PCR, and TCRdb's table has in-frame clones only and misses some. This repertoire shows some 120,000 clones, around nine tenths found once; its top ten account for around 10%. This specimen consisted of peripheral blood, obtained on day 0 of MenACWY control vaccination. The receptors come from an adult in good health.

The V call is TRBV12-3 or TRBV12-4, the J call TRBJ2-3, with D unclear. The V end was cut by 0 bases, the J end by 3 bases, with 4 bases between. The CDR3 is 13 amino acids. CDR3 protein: CASSLARTDTQYF. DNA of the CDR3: TGTGCCAGCAGTTTAGCCCGGACAGATACGCAGTATTTT.

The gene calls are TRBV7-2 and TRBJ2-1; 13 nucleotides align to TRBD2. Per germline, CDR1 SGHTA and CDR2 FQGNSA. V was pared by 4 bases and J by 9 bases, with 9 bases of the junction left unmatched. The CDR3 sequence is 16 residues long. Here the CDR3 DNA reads TGTGCCAGCAGCTCCGGACTAGCGGGAGAGAAGGCTGAGCAGTTCTTC. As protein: CASSSGLAGEKAEQFF.

CDR3 coding DNA: TGTGCCAGCAGCGTAGGGACCCCGGCACGGGAAAAACTGTTTTTT. Residues: CASSVGTPAREKLFF. J is TRBJ1-4 and V is TRBV9; no clear D gene. Germline values: CDR1 SGDLS, CDR2 YYNGEE. There are 15 residues in the CDR3. Trimming took 0 bases from V and 8 from J, leaving 14 bases between them.

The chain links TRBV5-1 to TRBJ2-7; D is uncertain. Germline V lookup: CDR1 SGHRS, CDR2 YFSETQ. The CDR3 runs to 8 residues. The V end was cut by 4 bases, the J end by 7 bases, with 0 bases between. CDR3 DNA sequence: TGCGCCAGCAGCGAGCAGTACTTC. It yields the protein CASSEQYF.

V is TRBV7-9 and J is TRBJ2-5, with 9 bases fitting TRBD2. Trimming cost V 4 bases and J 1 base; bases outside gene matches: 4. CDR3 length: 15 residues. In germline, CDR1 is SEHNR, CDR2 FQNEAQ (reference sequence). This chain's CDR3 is CASSSLAGFQETQYF. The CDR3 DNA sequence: TGTGCCAGCAGCTCCCTAGCGGGATTCCAAGAGACCCAGTACTTC.

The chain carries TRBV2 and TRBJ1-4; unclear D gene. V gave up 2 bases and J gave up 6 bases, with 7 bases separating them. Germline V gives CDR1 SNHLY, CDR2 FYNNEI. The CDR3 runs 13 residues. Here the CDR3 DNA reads TGTGCCAGCAGTGAAAATGTCTATGAAAAACTGTTTTTT. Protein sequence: CASSENVYEKLFF.

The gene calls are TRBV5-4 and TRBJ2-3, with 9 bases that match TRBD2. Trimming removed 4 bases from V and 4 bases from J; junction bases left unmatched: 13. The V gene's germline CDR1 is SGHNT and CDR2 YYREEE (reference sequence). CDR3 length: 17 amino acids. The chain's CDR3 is CASSTMGGRASADTQYF. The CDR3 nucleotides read TGTGCCAGCAGCACGATGGGCGGGAGGGCCTCCGCAGATACGCAGTATTTT.

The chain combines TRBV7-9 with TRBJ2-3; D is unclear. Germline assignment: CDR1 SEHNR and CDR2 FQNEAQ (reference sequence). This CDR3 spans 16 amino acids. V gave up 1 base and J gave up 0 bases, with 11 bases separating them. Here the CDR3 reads CASSLVVGASTDTQYF. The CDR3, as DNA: TGTGCCAGCAGCTTAGTCGTGGGTGCTAGCACAGATACGCAGTATTTT.

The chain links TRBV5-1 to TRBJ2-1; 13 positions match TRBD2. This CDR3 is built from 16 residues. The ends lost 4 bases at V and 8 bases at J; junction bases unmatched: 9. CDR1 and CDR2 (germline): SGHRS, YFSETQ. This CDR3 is CASSPGTSGILDEQFF. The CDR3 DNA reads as TGCGCCAGCAGCCCCGGGACTAGCGGGATCTTGGATGAGCAGTTCTTC.

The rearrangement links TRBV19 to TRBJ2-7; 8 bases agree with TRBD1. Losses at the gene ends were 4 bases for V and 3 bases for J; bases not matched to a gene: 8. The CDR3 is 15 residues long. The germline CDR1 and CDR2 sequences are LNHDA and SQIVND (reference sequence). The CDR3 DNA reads TGTGCCAGTAGTAGCTCAGGGGGCGCGTTCTACGAGCAGTACTTC. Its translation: CASSSSGGAFYEQYF.

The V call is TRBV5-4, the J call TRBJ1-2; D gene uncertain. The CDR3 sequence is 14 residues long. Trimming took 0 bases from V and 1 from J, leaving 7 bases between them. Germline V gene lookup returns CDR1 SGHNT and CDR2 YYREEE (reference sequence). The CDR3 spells CASSLEQFNYGYTF. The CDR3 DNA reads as TGTGCCAGCAGCTTGGAACAGTTTAACTATGGCTACACCTTC.

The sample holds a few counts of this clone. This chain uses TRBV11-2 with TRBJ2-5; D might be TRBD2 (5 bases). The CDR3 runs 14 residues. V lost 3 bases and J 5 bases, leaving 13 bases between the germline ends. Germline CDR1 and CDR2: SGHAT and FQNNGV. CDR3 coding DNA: TGTGCCAGCAGCTTGCGGACTGCGCAGGAGACCCAGTACTTC. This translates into CASSLRTAQETQYF.

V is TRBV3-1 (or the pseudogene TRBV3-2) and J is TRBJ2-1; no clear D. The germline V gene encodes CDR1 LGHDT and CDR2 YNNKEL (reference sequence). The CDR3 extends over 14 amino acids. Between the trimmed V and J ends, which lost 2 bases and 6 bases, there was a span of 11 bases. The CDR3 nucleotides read TGTGCCAGCAGCCAACGGACCGGCTCCAATGAGCAGTTCTTC. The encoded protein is CASSQRTGSNEQFF.

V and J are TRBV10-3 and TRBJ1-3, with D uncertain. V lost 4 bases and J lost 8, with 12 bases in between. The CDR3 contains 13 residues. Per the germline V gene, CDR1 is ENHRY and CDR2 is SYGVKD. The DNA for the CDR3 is TGTGCCATCAGTGGGCAGGCTGGGGACACCATATATTTT. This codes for CAISGQAGDTIYF.

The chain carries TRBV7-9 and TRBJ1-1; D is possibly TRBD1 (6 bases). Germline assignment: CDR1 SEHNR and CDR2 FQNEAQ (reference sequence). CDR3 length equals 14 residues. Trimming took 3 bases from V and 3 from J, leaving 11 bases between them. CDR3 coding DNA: TGTGCCAGCAGCTTTTTAGGGGGAGACACTGAAGCTTTCTTT. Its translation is CASSFLGGDTEAFF.

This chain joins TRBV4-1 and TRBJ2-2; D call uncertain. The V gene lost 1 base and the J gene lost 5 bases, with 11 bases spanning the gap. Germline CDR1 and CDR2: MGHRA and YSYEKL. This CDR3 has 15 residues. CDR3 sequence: CASSQVGGWTGELFF. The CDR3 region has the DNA TGCGCCAGCAGCCAAGTTGGTGGTTGGACCGGGGAGCTGTTTTTT.

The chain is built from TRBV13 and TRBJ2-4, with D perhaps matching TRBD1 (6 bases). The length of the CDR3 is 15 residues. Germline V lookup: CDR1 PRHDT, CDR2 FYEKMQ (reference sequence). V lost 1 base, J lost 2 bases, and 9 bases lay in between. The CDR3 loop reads CASSLEGDPKNIQYF. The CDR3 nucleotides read TGTGCCAGCAGCTTAGAGGGGGATCCCAAAAACATTCAGTACTTC.

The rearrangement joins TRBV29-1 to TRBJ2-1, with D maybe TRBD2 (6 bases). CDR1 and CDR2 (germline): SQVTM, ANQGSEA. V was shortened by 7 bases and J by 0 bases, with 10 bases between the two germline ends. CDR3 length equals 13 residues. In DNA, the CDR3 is TGCAGCGGACGGGAGAGCTCCTACAATGAGCAGTTCTTC. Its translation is CSGRESSYNEQFF.

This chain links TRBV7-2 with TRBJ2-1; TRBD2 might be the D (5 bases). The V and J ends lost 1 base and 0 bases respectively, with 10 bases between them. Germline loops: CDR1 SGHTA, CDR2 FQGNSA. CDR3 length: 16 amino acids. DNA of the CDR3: TGTGCCAGCAGCTTAGGTGGGAGTTTCTCCTACAATGAGCAGTTCTTC. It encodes CASSLGGSFSYNEQFF.

The CDR3 here is CASSRGRREAFF. The CDR3 region has the DNA TGTGCCAGCAGCCGAGGACGGAGAGAAGCTTTCTTT. The chain links TRBV7-2 to TRBJ1-1, with no clear D. V was cut by 5 bases and J by 8 bases, with 12 bases left in between. Germline CDR1 reads SGHTA; CDR2 reads FQGNSA. The CDR3 has 12 residues.

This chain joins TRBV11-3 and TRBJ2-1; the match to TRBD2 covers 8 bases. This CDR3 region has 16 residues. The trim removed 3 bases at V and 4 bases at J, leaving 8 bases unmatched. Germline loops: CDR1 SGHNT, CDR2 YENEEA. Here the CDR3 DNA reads TGTGCCAGCAGCTTCCCTTTGGCGGGGGGATACAATGAGCAGTTCTTC. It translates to CASSFPLAGGYNEQFF.

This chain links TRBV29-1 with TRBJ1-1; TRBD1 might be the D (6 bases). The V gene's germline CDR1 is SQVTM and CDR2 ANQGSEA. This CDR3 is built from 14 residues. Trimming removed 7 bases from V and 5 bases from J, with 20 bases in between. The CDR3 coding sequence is TGCAGCGCCGAATTAAATCAGGGACAAACTGAAGCTTTCTTT. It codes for CSAELNQGQTEAFF.

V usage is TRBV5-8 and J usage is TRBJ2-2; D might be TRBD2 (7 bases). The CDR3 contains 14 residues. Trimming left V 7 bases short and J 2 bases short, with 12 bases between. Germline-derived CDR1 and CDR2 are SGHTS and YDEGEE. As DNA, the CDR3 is TGTGCCAGCGGGAGGGACACCAACACCGGGGAGCTGTTTTTT. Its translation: CASGRDTNTGELFF.

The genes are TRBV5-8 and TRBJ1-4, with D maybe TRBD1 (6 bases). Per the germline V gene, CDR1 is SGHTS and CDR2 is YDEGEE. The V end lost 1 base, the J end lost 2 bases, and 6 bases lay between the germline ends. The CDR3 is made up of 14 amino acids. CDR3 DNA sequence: TGTGCCAGCAGCTTGCAGGGGACTAATGAAAAACTGTTTTTT. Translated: CASSLQGTNEKLFF.

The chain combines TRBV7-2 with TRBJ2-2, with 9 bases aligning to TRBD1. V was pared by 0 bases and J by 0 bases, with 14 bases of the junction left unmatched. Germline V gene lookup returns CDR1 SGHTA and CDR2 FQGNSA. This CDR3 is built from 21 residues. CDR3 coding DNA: TGTGCCAGCAGCTTAGCTCGTAGACAGGGGGGGACTTCCGCGAACACCGGGGAGCTGTTTTTT. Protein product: CASSLARRQGGTSANTGELFF.

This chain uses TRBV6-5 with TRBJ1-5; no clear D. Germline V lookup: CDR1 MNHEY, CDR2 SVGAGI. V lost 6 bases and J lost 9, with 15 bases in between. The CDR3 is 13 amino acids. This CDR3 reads CASRDGPFRPQHF. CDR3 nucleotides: TGTGCCAGCAGAGACGGTCCCTTTCGGCCCCAGCATTTT.

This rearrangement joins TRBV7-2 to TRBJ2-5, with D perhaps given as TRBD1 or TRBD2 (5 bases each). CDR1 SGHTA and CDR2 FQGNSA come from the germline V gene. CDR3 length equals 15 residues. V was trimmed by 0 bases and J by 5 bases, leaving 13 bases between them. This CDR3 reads CASSLAYGGRETQYF. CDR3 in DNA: TGTGCCAGCAGCTTAGCGTATGGGGGACGTGAGACCCAGTACTTC.

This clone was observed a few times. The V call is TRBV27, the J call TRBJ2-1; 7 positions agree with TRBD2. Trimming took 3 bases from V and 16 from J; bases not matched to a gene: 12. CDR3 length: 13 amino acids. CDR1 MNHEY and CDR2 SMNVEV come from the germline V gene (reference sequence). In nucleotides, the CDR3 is TGTGCCAGCAGTTTGGCGGGAGATCTAGCCCGATTCTTC. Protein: CASSLAGDLARFF.

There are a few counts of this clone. Here the CDR3 DNA reads TGTGCCAGCAGCTCCTCCGGGACAGGCTCTTCACCCCTCCACTTT. This sequence encodes CASSSSGTGSSPLHF. The chain has TRBV7-9 and TRBJ1-6, with 8 bases fitting TRBD1. This CDR3 has 15 amino acids. Germline V CDR1 and CDR2: SEHNR, FQNEAQ (reference sequence). V trimming: 4 bases; J trimming: 9 bases; junction bases outside the gene matches: 8.

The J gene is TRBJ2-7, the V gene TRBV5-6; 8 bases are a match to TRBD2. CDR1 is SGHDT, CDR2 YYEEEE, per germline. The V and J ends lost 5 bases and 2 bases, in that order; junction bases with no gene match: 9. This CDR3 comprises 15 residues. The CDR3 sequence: CASRSMAGGTYEQYF. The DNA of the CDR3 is TGTGCCAGCAGGAGCATGGCGGGAGGCACCTACGAGCAGTACTTC.

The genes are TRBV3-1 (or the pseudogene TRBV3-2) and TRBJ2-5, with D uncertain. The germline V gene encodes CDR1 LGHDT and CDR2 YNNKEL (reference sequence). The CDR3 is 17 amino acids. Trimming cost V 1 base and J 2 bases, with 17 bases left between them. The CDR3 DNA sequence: TGTGCCAGCAGCCAAGGACGAGAAGGGCGTAAACAAGAGACCCAGTACTTC. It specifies CASSQGREGRKQETQYF.